The present TCR beta chain was sequenced within a study of PD-1 blockade in classical Hodgkin lymphoma. Whole-study context: Patients were treated with nivolumab at 3 mg/kg, and this was given intravenously every 2 weeks.

The data were produced by immunoSEQ multiplex PCR, yet TCRdb's version contains in-frame clones alone and is incomplete. The sample shows 120,000 to 150,000 clones, about 78% of them seen only once. In every patient, relapse followed autologous stem cell transplantation, while exposure to brentuximab vedotin differed. This TCR came from a human donor with classical Hodgkin lymphoma. This sample comprised peripheral blood mononuclear cells (PBMCs), obtained before the second cycle of nivolumab.

CDR3 sequence: CAWSNNRGLGVPQYF. For the CDR3, the DNA is TGTGCCTGGAGTAATAACAGGGGGCTGGGGGTACCCCAGTACTTC. This chain uses TRBV30 with TRBJ2-5; 9 bases are shared with TRBD1. The CDR3 sequence is 15 residues long. Germline V gene lookup returns CDR1 GTSNPN and CDR2 SVGIG (reference sequence). V dropped 2 bases and J dropped 9; count of bases not matched to a gene: 13.